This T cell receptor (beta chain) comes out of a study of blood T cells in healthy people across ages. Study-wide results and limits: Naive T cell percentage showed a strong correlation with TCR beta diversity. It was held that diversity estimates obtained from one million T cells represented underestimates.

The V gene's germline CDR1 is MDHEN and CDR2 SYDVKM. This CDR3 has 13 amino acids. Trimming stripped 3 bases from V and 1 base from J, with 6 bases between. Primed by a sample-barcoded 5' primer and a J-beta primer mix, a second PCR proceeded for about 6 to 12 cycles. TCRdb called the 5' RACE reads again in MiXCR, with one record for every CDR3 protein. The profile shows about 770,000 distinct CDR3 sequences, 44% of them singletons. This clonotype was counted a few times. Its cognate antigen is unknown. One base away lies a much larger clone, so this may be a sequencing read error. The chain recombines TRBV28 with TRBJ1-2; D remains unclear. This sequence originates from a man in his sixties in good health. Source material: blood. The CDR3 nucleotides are TGTGCCAGCAGTTTGGAGGTTAACTATGGCTACACCTTC. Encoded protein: CASSLEVNYGYTF.